This TCR beta chain was identified in a study of beta chain features in type 1 diabetes. CDR1 and CDR2 (germline): LNHDA, SQIVND (reference sequence). V gave up 7 bases and J gave up 6 bases; unmatched junction bases: 13. The CDR3 runs to 17 residues. As regards this clone: As yet, its antigen is unknown.

Every donor provided one heparinised blood draw, which averaged around 120 mL. The study, taken as a whole, reports: Among all four CD4+ subsets, Type 1 diabetes patients had TCRB CDR3s that were moderately but significantly shorter.

Investigators reverse transcribed all isolated RNA, so they sequenced expressed TCRB transcripts. Profiled with immunoSEQ multiplex PCR; TCRdb holds only in-frame clones, not every one. Of fewer than 150,000 clones in the sample, 6.9% were seen once. The receptor was isolated from a woman aged 25 to 45 in good health. This chain links TRBV19 with TRBJ1-5; TRBD1 agrees at 12 bases. Sequencing input: central memory CD4+ T cells from blood. In nucleotides, the CDR3 is TGTGCCAGTACCGATGGGACAGGGGGCGGTTTGAGTCAGCCCCAGCATTTT. It codes for CASTDGTGGGLSQPQHF.